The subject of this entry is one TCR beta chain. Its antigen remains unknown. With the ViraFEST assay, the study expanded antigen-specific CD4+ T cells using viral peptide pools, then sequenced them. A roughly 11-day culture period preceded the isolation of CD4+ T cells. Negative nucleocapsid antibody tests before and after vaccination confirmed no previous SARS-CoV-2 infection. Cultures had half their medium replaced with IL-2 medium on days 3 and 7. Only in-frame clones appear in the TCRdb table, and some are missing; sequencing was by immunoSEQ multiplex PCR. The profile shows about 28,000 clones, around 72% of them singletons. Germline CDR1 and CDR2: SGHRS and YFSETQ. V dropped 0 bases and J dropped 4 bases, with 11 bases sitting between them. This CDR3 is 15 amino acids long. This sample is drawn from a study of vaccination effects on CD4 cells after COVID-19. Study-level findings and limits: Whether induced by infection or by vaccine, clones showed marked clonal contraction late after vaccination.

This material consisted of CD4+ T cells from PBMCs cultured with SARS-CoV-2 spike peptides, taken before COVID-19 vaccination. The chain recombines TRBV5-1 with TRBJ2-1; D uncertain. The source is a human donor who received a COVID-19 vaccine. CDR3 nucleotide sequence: TGCGCCAGCAGCTTGGAGGCCGCGTCTTACAATGAGCAGTTCTTC. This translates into CASSLEAASYNEQFF.